This entry is about one TCR beta chain. Only in-frame clones appear in the TCRdb table, and some are missing; sequencing was by immunoSEQ multiplex PCR. The profile covers about 50,000 clones, with 93% appearing a single time and about 10% taken by the ten largest. The specimen sequenced was PBMCs. The receptor's source is a man aged 35-49 years with rheumatoid arthritis.

CDR3 loop: CASSPPGPGNQPQHF. The CDR3 nucleotides read TGTGCCAGCTCACCACCGGGTCCAGGCAATCAGCCCCAGCATTTT. The chain recombines TRBV18 with TRBJ1-5; no clear D. This CDR3 contains 15 residues. V lost 0 bases and J lost 2, with 8 bases in between. Germline V gene data show CDR1 as KGHSH and CDR2 as LQKENI.